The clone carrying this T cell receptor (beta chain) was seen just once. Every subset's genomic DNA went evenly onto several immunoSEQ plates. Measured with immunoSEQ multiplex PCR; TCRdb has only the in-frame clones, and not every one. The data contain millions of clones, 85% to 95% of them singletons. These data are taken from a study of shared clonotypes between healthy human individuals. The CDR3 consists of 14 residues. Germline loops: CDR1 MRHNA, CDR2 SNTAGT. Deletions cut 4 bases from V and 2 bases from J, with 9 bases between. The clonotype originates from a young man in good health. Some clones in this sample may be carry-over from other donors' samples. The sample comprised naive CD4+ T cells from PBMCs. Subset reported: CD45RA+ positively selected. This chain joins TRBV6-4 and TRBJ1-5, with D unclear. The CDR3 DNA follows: TGTGCCAGCAGTGCGATGGGTGGCAATCAGCCCCAGCATTTT. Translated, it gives CASSAMGGNQPQHF.